This T cell receptor beta chain was retrieved from a study of regulatory T cells in long-lasting Graves disease. As for time point: newly diagnosed GD, antithyroid drugs for less than 3 months. Preparation of the TCR library used RNA extracted from PBMCs. HTBI primers from iRepertoire and Arm-PCR of CDR3 regions yielded the TCR beta libraries. Via MiXCR, TCRdb re-called the multiplex PCR reads, giving one row per CDR3 protein. The top ten clones hold more than 8.5% of a sample with 450,000 to 700,000 distinct CDR3 sequences, roughly 14% of them seen once. J lost 5 bases, V lost 6 bases, and 8 bases had no gene match. The CDR3 consists of 13 residues. The V gene's germline CDR1 is SQVTM and CDR2 ANQGSEA. These data were also reused for a study on T cells in Graves' hyperthyroidism and ophthalmopathy.

The receptor was derived from a man aged 30-40 years with Graves disease. The chain uses TRBV29-1 and TRBJ2-7; 9 nucleotides align to TRBD2. Here the sequenced sample was peripheral blood mononuclear cells (PBMCs), taken at new diagnosis, from a patient treated with antithyroid drugs. The CDR3 DNA reads TGCAGCGTCTTAGCGGGAGTAAACCACGAGCAGTACTTC. It translates to CSVLAGVNHEQYF.